The rows below give T cell receptor beta chains drawn from one sample of a study of OX40 agonist ivuxolimab in advanced cancers. The data were produced by immunoSEQ multiplex PCR, yet TCRdb's version contains in-frame clones alone and is incomplete. The sample carries under 25,000 clones, less than 85% recorded once. Here the sequenced sample was CD4+ or CD8+ T cells sorted from blood, taken in a trial of the OX40 agonist ivuxolimab. The receptors derive from an adult with an advanced solid tumor such as melanoma, head and neck, liver or kidney cancer. Each CDR3 is given with its conserved first and last residue.

v_gene	len	j_gene	CDR3aa
TRBV7-3	15	TRBJ2-1	CASSFPSGPYNEQFF
TRBV10-2	12	TRBJ1-1	CASSEGPGGAFF
TRBV7-9	13	TRBJ2-1	CASSPQTRNEQFF
TRBV19	15	TRBJ1-5	CASSITGYSNQPQHF
TRBV7-6	15	TRBJ1-2	CASSLLGAASYGYTF
TRBV27	13	TRBJ2-5	CASSSNPLETQYF
TRBV19	14	TRBJ2-7	CASSIDRGTYEQYF
TRBV2	16	TRBJ1-6	CASKGAGTTNNSPLHF
TRBV18	16	TRBJ2-5	CASSPTGTGEEETQYF
TRBV27	13	TRBJ2-7	CASSPGIWKEQYF
TRBV2	14	TRBJ2-3	CASNTGRSTDTQYF
TRBV9	16	TRBJ2-3	CASSVKEAGIADTQYF
TRBV2	14	TRBJ2-2	CASIVGGNTGELFF
TRBV5-5	15	TRBJ2-7	CASSVRQGPYYEQYF
TRBV18	13	TRBJ1-1	CASSPPMLREAFF
TRBV27	13	TRBJ2-1	CASSSSSYNEQFF
TRBV7-2	14	TRBJ2-5	CASSSTGSQETQYF
TRBV18	15	TRBJ2-7	CASSPDRSGSYEQYF
TRBV6-4	12	TRBJ2-1	CASTSGSNEQFF
TRBV13	14	TRBJ2-1	CASSLAGGYNEQFF
TRBV11-2	14	TRBJ2-5	CASSLFQGQETQYF
TRBV7-9	14	TRBJ2-7	CASSSGLREYEQYF
TRBV18	15	TRBJ1-1	CASSPPGQMNTEAFF
TRBV4-1	14	TRBJ1-2	CASSQHTDDYGYTF
TRBV28	13	TRBJ2-2	CASSLFDSGELFF
TRBV15	15	TRBJ2-7	CATSSPDSISYEQYF
TRBV5-4	14	TRBJ2-3	CASSLGQWGDTQYF
TRBV13	15	TRBJ2-1	CASSLGRQLNNEQFF
TRBV7-8	13	TRBJ2-7	CASSIRGSYEQYF
TRBV28	12	TRBJ2-5	CASRLTGGTQYF